The 7 T cell receptor beta chains below come from one sample, sequenced in a study of blood T cell repertoires in COVID-19 (dated by TCRdb to the early 2020s). Library preparation employed the immunoSEQ multiplex PCR assay. Sourced from immuneACCESS, this table was stored by TCRdb with only in-frame sequences that have V and J called. A share of the clones is absent; for the studies checked, an unresolved V gene accounts for under half, and the remainder has no known explanation. The sample table records around 260,000 clones; roughly 89% of these occur just once. The biggest ten clones account for less than 0.95% of the sample. Input material: peripheral blood. These receptors all stem from a woman between 35 and 50 years old who had recovered from COVID-19.

This chain links TRBV30 with TRBJ1-5, with a weak D call TRBD1 (5 bases). The V gene lost 1 base and the J gene lost 2 bases, with 9 bases spanning the gap. CDR3 length: 14 residues. CDR1 is GTSNPN, CDR2 SVGIG, per germline (reference sequence). The CDR3 reads CAWSGRERNQPQHF. The CDR3 DNA is TGTGCCTGGAGTGGCAGGGAACGCAATCAGCCCCAGCATTTT.

The V and J genes are TRBV6-5 and TRBJ1-1; 12 positions agree with TRBD1. The junction had 4 bases not matched to a gene; V was cut back by 7 bases and J by 1 base. CDR1 and CDR2 (germline): MNHEY, SVGAGI. This CDR3 comprises 15 residues. DNA for the CDR3: TGTGCCAGCATTCCGGGACAGGGGGCGAACACTGAAGCTTTCTTT. This gives the protein CASIPGQGANTEAFF.

This clone has a single count. The V call is TRBV15, the J call TRBJ2-7; D perhaps matches TRBD2 (5 bases). The CDR3 spans 15 residues. Germline CDR1 is LNHNV and CDR2 is YYDKDF (reference sequence). Trimming left V 0 bases short and J 2 bases short, with 11 bases between. The CDR3 DNA reads as TGTGCCACCAGCAGAGATCAGGACTCGACCTACGAGCAGTACTTC. Its translation: CATSRDQDSTYEQYF.

The rearrangement joins TRBV7-9 to TRBJ1-1; the match to TRBD1 covers 8 bases. This CDR3 has 19 amino acids. V dropped 2 bases and J dropped 1; count of bases not matched to a gene: 15. Germline V gives CDR1 SEHNR, CDR2 FQNEAQ (reference sequence). In DNA form, the CDR3 reads TGTGCCAGCAGCTTACGGAACTCACCGGGACAGGCGGCGAACACTGAAGCTTTCTTT. It yields the protein CASSLRNSPGQAANTEAFF. The full variable domain, its missing parts supplied by reference TRBV7-9 and TRBJ1-1, is DTGVSQNPRHKITKRGQNVTFRCDPISEHNRLYWYRQTLGQGPEFLTYFQNEAQLEKSRLLSDRFSAERPKGSFSTLEIQRTEQGDSAMYLCASSLRNSPGQAANTEAFFGQGTRLTVV.

The chain couples TRBV25-1 to TRBJ2-1, with D maybe TRBD2 (5 bases). The ends were cut back, 2 bases at V and 8 bases at J, with 7 bases in the middle. The CDR3 has 12 residues. Per the germline V gene, CDR1 is MGHDK and CDR2 is SYGVNS. The CDR3 spells CASSERGYEQFF. CDR3 in DNA: TGTGCCAGCAGTGAACGGGGATATGAGCAGTTCTTC.

The genes are TRBV30 and TRBJ2-7, with 8 bases lining up with TRBD1. CDR3 length equals 15 residues. Germline assignment: CDR1 GTSNPN and CDR2 SVGIG (reference sequence). The V and J ends lost 3 bases and 1 base, in that order; junction bases with no gene match: 8. CDR3 DNA sequence: TGTGCCTGGAGCGAAGCCGACAGGGGATCCTACGAGCAGTACTTC. Translating it yields CAWSEADRGSYEQYF. Looking up the rest from reference TRBV30 and TRBJ2-7 gives the full variable domain: SQTIHQWPATLVQPVGSPLSLECTVEGTSNPNLYWYRQAAGRGLQLLFYSVGIGQISSEVPQNLSASRPQDRQFILSSKKLLLSDSGFYLCAWSEADRGSYEQYFGPGTRLTVT.

CDR3 amino acids: CASSEGQGVYEQYF. CDR3 coding DNA: TGTGCCAGCAGCGAAGGACAGGGGGTTTACGAGCAGTACTTC. The chain employs TRBV21-1 and TRBJ2-7; the table's D gene call, TRBD1, was not cross checked with the DNA. TRBV21-1 is a pseudogene. The CDR3 runs 14 residues.